These 20 T cell receptor beta chains were sequenced from one sample in a study of blood T cells in healthy people across ages. Using a J-beta primer mix together with a sample-barcoded 5' primer, a second PCR was run for roughly 6 to 11 cycles. Via MiXCR, TCRdb re-called the 5' RACE reads, giving one row per CDR3 protein. The table includes 1.2 million to 1.5 million distinct CDR3 sequences, around 59% detected once. Sequenced: blood. The source is a man in his late teens or twenties in good health.

On this clonotype: A much larger clonotype is one base distant, so this may be a read error. The V call is TRBV7-2, the J call TRBJ2-3; the match to TRBD2 covers 12 bases. CDR3 length: 16 residues. The germline gives CDR1 SGHTA, CDR2 FQGNSA. J gave up 1 base and V 5 bases, and 4 bases lay outside the gene matches. The CDR3 sequence is CASSVRTSGGTDTQYF. CDR3 DNA: TGTGCCAGCAGCGTCCGGACTAGCGGGGGCACAGATACGCAGTATTTT.

This chain's CDR3 is CASSLETDGALYGYTF. CDR3 sequence (DNA): TGTGCCAGCAGCTTAGAAACTGACGGGGCCCTTTATGGCTACACCTTC. The V and J genes are TRBV7-9 and TRBJ1-2; D perhaps matches TRBD1 (5 bases). The CDR3 extends over 16 amino acids. V lost 1 base and J 5 bases, leaving 17 bases between the germline ends. CDR1 and CDR2 (germline): SEHNR, FQNEAQ (reference sequence).

This clonotype was picked up one time. The chain joins TRBV10-3 to TRBJ2-1; TRBD2 agrees at 11 bases. The junction had 2 bases not matched to a gene; V was cut back by 4 bases and J by 3 bases. Germline V gives CDR1 ENHRY, CDR2 SYGVKD. The length of the CDR3 is 15 residues. CDR3 coding DNA: TGTGCCATCAGTGTACTAGCGGGGGACTACAATGAGCAGTTCTTC. Protein: CAISVLAGDYNEQFF.

This clonotype was seen only a few times. J is TRBJ1-5 and V is TRBV21-1; TRBD1, the D gene given by the table, was not confirmed from the DNA. TRBV21-1 is a documented pseudogene. The CDR3 is 16 amino acids. CDR3 amino acids: CASSLRGTGLSQPQHF. As DNA, the CDR3 is TGTGCCAGCAGCCTGCGCGGGACGGGTTTAAGTCAGCCCCAGCATTTT.

The chain has TRBV27 and TRBJ1-2, with 7 bases lining up with TRBD1. The length of the CDR3 is 15 residues. Germline lookup yields CDR1 MNHEY and CDR2 SMNVEV (reference sequence). Unmatched junction bases numbered 10, after V lost 6 bases and J lost 3 bases. For the CDR3, the DNA is TGTGCCAGCAGCTTAAGAGACAGGGCCCACTATGGCTACACCTTC. The encoded protein is CASSLRDRAHYGYTF.

The V call is TRBV6-5, the J call TRBJ2-3; TRBD1 might be the D (6 bases). The V end was cut by 2 bases, the J end by 0 bases, with 12 bases between. This CDR3 comprises 16 residues. From germline, CDR1 is MNHEY and CDR2 SVGAGI. The CDR3 protein is CASSYRQDRSTDTQYF. The CDR3 bases are TGTGCCAGCAGTTACCGACAGGACCGAAGCACAGATACGCAGTATTTT.

This chain joins TRBV6-1 and TRBJ1-4; tentatively, D is TRBD1 (5 bases). The CDR3 consists of 15 residues. Per germline, CDR1 MNHNS and CDR2 SASEGT. V lost 5 bases and J 7 bases, leaving 17 bases between the germline ends. CDR3 residues: CASSLQPGEGEKLFF. DNA for the CDR3: TGTGCCAGCAGTCTTCAGCCGGGGGAGGGTGAAAAACTGTTTTTT.

The chain employs TRBV7-9 and TRBJ1-1; D perhaps matches TRBD1 (5 bases). The CDR3 consists of 15 residues. Trimming removed 5 bases at V and 3 bases at J, with 16 bases between. In germline, CDR1 is SEHNR, CDR2 FQNEAQ (reference sequence). CDR3 DNA sequence: TGTGCCAGCAGCGGGTTCGGGGGTGGCGACACTGAAGCTTTCTTT. Its translation is CASSGFGGGDTEAFF.

The chain has TRBV2 and TRBJ1-2; D remains ambiguous. V dropped 11 bases and J dropped 6 bases, with 25 bases sitting between them. This CDR3 contains 15 residues. Germline lookup yields CDR1 SNHLY and CDR2 FYNNEI. The CDR3: CAGGQATFTTDGYTF. The CDR3 DNA follows: TGTGCCGGAGGGCAGGCGACGTTTACCACGGATGGCTACACCTTC.

This clonotype was counted only a few times. One junction end disagrees with the germline gene, perhaps due to a read error. J is TRBJ2-1 and V is TRBV29-1; 8 nucleotides match TRBD2. CDR1 SQVTM and CDR2 ANQGSEA come from the germline V gene. The CDR3 has 12 amino acids. CDR3 sequence (DNA): TGCAGCTTTAGCGGGATGGGAAATGAGCAGTTTTTC. This codes for CSFSGMGNEQFF.

This clonotype was seen more than once but under ten times. The chain recombines TRBV7-2 with TRBJ2-3, with D possibly matching TRBD1 (6 bases). V lost 5 bases to trimming and J lost 4 bases, with 25 bases between them. Germline V gene sequence: CDR1 SGHTA, CDR2 FQGNSA. This CDR3 is 18 amino acids long. CDR3 loop: CASSQWAKWVGAADTQYF. CDR3 nucleotides: TGTGCCAGCAGCCAATGGGCCAAATGGGTGGGGGCCGCAGATACGCAGTATTTT.

This clonotype appeared a single time. The gene calls are TRBV7-9 and TRBJ2-5; possible D gene TRBD1, 6 bases. The DNA matches TRBJ2-7 better at its end, which makes the J call doubtful. The CDR3 has 15 residues. Germline assignment: CDR1 SEHNR and CDR2 FQNEAQ (reference sequence). The CDR3, as DNA: TGTGCCAGCAGCTTCCCCGGGACAACGGGCCACGAGCAGTACTTC. This translates into CASSFPGTTGHEQYF.

The chain has TRBV12-3 or TRBV12-4 and TRBJ2-1, with D perhaps matching TRBD1 or TRBD2 (5 bases each). CDR3 length: 11 residues. Trimming stripped 8 bases from V and 5 bases from J, with 7 bases between. CDR3 sequence reads: CASGDHNEQFF. DNA for the CDR3: TGTGCCAGCGGGGACCACAATGAGCAGTTCTTC.

This chain links TRBV20-1 with TRBJ2-7; 8 nucleotides line up with TRBD1. Germline assignment: CDR1 DFQATT and CDR2 SNEGSKA (reference sequence). The CDR3 loop spans 15 amino acids. The trim removed 1 base at V and 5 bases at J, leaving 10 bases unmatched. The CDR3 region is CSARVRRGRLDEQYF. The CDR3 DNA is TGCAGTGCTAGAGTACGCAGGGGGCGGCTTGACGAGCAGTACTTC.

The chain is built from TRBV4-3 and TRBJ2-5; a possible D gene is TRBD2 (6 bases). This CDR3 comprises 18 residues. Germline CDR1 and CDR2: LGHNA and YSLEER. The ends were cut back, 0 bases at V and 11 bases at J, with 28 bases in the middle. The CDR3 DNA sequence: TGCGCCAGCAGCCAAGATCTCCCCACTACGTTCGCCGGGGGTGAGCAGTACTTC. It encodes CASSQDLPTTFAGGEQYF.

The genes are TRBV12-3 or TRBV12-4 and TRBJ2-7, with D perhaps matching TRBD2 (6 bases). This CDR3 region has 17 residues. V gave up 1 base and J gave up 2 bases, with 18 bases separating them. The CDR3 loop reads CASSLVESGSYPYEQYF. The CDR3 DNA reads as TGTGCCAGCAGTTTAGTGGAGTCCGGGAGTTACCCCTACGAGCAGTACTTC.

The rearrangement links TRBV15 to TRBJ2-1; D is ambiguous. The CDR3 covers 13 residues. Germline CDR1 and CDR2: LNHNV and YYDKDF (reference sequence). The germline V and J ends were trimmed by 1 base and 6 bases, with 7 bases remaining between them. CDR3 in amino acids: CATSRVRGNEQFF. In DNA, the CDR3 is TGTGCCACCAGCAGAGTCCGAGGCAATGAGCAGTTCTTC.

The J gene is TRBJ2-1, the V gene TRBV6-5; D possibly corresponds to TRBD2 (6 bases). V was clipped by 2 bases and J by 0 bases, with 14 bases between them. CDR1 MNHEY and CDR2 SVGAGI come from the germline V gene. The CDR3 runs 17 residues. The CDR3 nucleotides read TGTGCCAGCAGTTACCAACTTAGCGGTAGCTCCTACAATGAGCAGTTCTTC. It translates to CASSYQLSGSSYNEQFF.

The chain employs TRBV27 and TRBJ1-2; no reliable D call. V was pared by 2 bases and J by 5 bases, with 9 bases between. Germline V gives CDR1 MNHEY, CDR2 SMNVEV (reference sequence). The length of the CDR3 is 13 residues. The CDR3 protein is CASSLRVEYGYTF. In DNA form, the CDR3 reads TGTGCCAGCAGTTTAAGGGTAGAATATGGCTACACCTTC.

The rearrangement joins TRBV20-1 to TRBJ2-1; possibly TRBD1 for D (6 bases). V lost 1 base and J 4 bases, leaving 11 bases between the germline ends. CDR1 is DFQATT and CDR2 is SNEGSKA in the germline V gene (reference sequence). The CDR3 is made up of 14 amino acids. Here the CDR3 DNA reads TGCAGTGCTAGAGCCTCGGACAGATACAATGAGCAGTTCTTC. Amino acid sequence: CSARASDRYNEQFF.